This entry is about one TCR beta chain. Its antigen remains unidentified. This sample is part of a study of shared clonotypes between healthy human individuals. Study-wide points: Sharing across a few donors was seen in 4% to 5% of naive CD4 clonotypes.

The CDR3 is made up of 14 amino acids. The trim removed 4 bases at V and 3 bases at J, leaving 5 bases unmatched. Looked up from germline, CDR1 is SGHDN and CDR2 is FVKESK. Researchers divided each subset's genomic DNA evenly across several immunoSEQ plates. Replicate sorted-subset PCRs were loaded with roughly 200 ng DNA, approximately 31,000 T cell genomes. Repertoires were generated with immunoSEQ multiplex PCR, while TCRdb's copy carries only in-frame clones and drops some. Among about 2 million clones listed, about 95% were seen once. Naive CD8 isolation took CD45RO-negative cells positively selected for CCR7 and excluded terminally differentiated effector memory CD45RA+ cells.

The sample consisted of naive CD8+ T cells sorted from blood. The receptor was isolated from a man younger than 35 in good health. This sequence joins TRBV14 and TRBJ2-7; 8 bases are shared with TRBD1. CDR3 DNA: TGTGCCAGCAGCCCCGGACAGGGAATCTACGAGCAGTACTTC. Protein product: CASSPGQGIYEQYF.